This T cell receptor beta chain was recorded in a study of shared clonotypes between healthy human individuals. Across the whole study: Ranging from 18 to 49 in age, donors were a couple of women and a few men.

The CDR3 totals 16 residues. V dropped 0 bases and J dropped 4 bases, with 12 bases sitting between them. CDR1 is MGHRA, CDR2 YSYEKL, per germline. Of note for this clone: Its antigen is unidentified. The sample contains more than one DNA sequence encoding this CDR3.

Among the unsorted PBMC samples, replicate PCRs used approximately 270 ng DNA, 25,000 to 30,000 T cell genomes. Profiling relied on immunoSEQ multiplex PCR, and the TCRdb table lists in-frame clones only, not all of them. This sample has about half a million clones, with approximately 71% found just once. General study findings and limits: The study drew on few donors, limiting represented genetic and exposure-history diversity.

The sequence was collected from a woman aged 40 to 49 in good health. Some clones in this sample may be carry-over from other donors' samples. Source material: PBMCs. V is TRBV4-1 and J is TRBJ1-4, with D possibly being TRBD1 (5 bases). In nucleotides, the CDR3 is TGCGCCAGCAGCCAAGACTCGACAGTCCTTAATGAAAAACTGTTTTTT. It specifies CASSQDSTVLNEKLFF.